These 14 T cell receptor beta chains originate from one sample sequenced in a study of cytomegalovirus exposure and HLA in healthy donors (dated by TCRdb to 2015 to 2018). Receptors were amplified or captured by the immunoSEQ multiplex PCR assay. The multiplex PCR relied on a mix of 60 forward primers for TCR Vbeta segments and 13 reverse primers for TCR Jbeta segments. Held by TCRdb, this immuneACCESS table contains in-frame sequences only and omits some clones. Under half of the omission traces to an unresolved V gene where checked; the cause of the rest is unknown. The sample table holds under 200,000 clones. The top ten clonotypes cover around 0.8% of the sample. Sequencing was done on a sample of PBMCs. The receptors were sampled from a woman under 30 in good health and CMV-seropositive.

V and J are TRBV27 and TRBJ2-2; D is possibly TRBD1 (7 bases). The CDR3 contains 13 residues. V lost 6 bases and J lost 6, with 11 bases in between. Germline V CDR1 and CDR2: MNHEY, SMNVEV (reference sequence). The CDR3 is CASRRGQPGELFF. The CDR3 DNA reads as TGTGCCAGCAGGCGGGGACAGCCCGGGGAGCTGTTTTTT.

V gene TRBV2 combines with J gene TRBJ1-5, with 9 bases fitting TRBD1. Germline CDR1 SNHLY, CDR2 FYNNEI. The V and J ends lost 5 bases and 6 bases, in that order; junction bases with no gene match: 5. This CDR3 has 14 residues. CDR3 DNA sequence: TGTGCCAGCAGTACACAGGGGGCGAGTCAGCCCCAGCATTTT. Translation: CASSTQGASQPQHF.

The rearrangement joins TRBV25-1 to TRBJ2-2, with a tentative D call TRBD1 (5 bases). Germline loops: CDR1 MGHDK, CDR2 SYGVNS. Deletions cut 1 base from V and 9 bases from J, with 12 bases between. The CDR3 consists of 14 residues. The chain's CDR3 is CASSELGTGRELFF. CDR3 coding DNA: TGTGCCAGCAGTGAATTAGGTACAGGACGGGAGCTGTTTTTT.

The V gene is TRBV11-2, the J gene TRBJ2-7; TRBD2 agrees at 8 bases. The CDR3 length is 14 residues. V was clipped by 8 bases and J by 2 bases; unmatched bases: 8. Germline CDR1 and CDR2: SGHAT and FQNNGV. The CDR3 loop reads CASRRTSGTYEQYF. CDR3 sequence (DNA): TGTGCCAGCCGACGTACTAGCGGAACCTACGAGCAGTACTTC.

The chain carries TRBV18 and TRBJ2-3, with 10 nucleotides matching TRBD2. Germline V gene lookup returns CDR1 KGHSH and CDR2 LQKENI. The CDR3 length is 17 residues. The trim removed 0 bases at V and 6 bases at J, leaving 9 bases unmatched. The CDR3 coding sequence is TGTGCCAGCTCACCACCTCGCTTAGCGGGGGGACGTGATACGCAGTATTTT. It yields the protein CASSPPRLAGGRDTQYF.

This chain uses TRBV7-6 with TRBJ2-2, with 14 bases aligning to TRBD2. This CDR3 has 19 residues. Germline trimming cut 5 bases from V and 0 bases from J; bases unmatched to any gene: 8. CDR1 and CDR2 from the germline V gene are SGHVS and FNYEAQ. The CDR3 DNA follows: TGTGCCAGCAGCGGCGGACTAGCGGGGGGCCGATCGAACACCGGGGAGCTGTTTTTT. Protein product: CASSGGLAGGRSNTGELFF.

This chain links TRBV4-1 with TRBJ1-1, with 8 nucleotides matching TRBD1. Germline lookup yields CDR1 MGHRA and CDR2 YSYEKL. The CDR3 spans 19 residues. The V segment lost 2 bases and the J segment 4 bases; nucleotides outside the gene matches: 18. The CDR3, as DNA: TGCGCCAGCAGCCAACATGGAGAGACAGGGGTCTCGTCGGGCACTGAAGCTTTCTTT. This encodes CASSQHGETGVSSGTEAFF.

This sequence joins TRBV5-6 and TRBJ1-2, with D unclear. The V gene lost 0 bases and the J gene lost 2 bases, with 5 bases spanning the gap. Germline lookup yields CDR1 SGHDT and CDR2 YYEEEE. CDR3 length: 13 residues. CDR3 sequence: CASSLGQNYGYTF. The CDR3 DNA reads as TGTGCCAGCAGCTTGGGCCAGAACTATGGCTACACCTTC.

The CDR3 reads CASSLEQWAYEQYF. The DNA for the CDR3 is TGTGCCAGCAGCTTGGAACAGTGGGCCTACGAGCAGTACTTC. The V and J genes are TRBV5-6 and TRBJ2-7; D is undetermined. Looked up from germline, CDR1 is SGHDT and CDR2 is YYEEEE. The CDR3 consists of 14 residues. V was pared by 0 bases and J by 2 bases, with 9 bases between.

The V call is TRBV18, the J call TRBJ2-2; the match to TRBD1 covers 12 bases. Per the germline V gene, CDR1 is KGHSH and CDR2 is LQKENI. V lost 2 bases, J lost 4 bases, and 8 bases stayed unmatched. The CDR3 totals 18 residues. The CDR3 DNA sequence: TGTGCCAGCTCACCAAACGCCGGGACAGGGGGCCCCACCGGGGAGCTGTTTTTT. It encodes CASSPNAGTGGPTGELFF.

With regard to this clone: This CDR3 is missing its conserved last phenylalanine or tryptophan, likely due to a read error. The chain uses TRBV10-3 and TRBJ1-3; 7 nucleotides align to TRBD1. The germline CDR1 and CDR2 sequences are ENHRY and SYGVKD. The CDR3 extends over 14 amino acids. With 6 bases clipped from V and 2 bases from J, the junction kept 4 bases outside the gene matches. Written as DNA, the CDR3 is TGTGCCATCAGGACAGGGCTCGCTGGAAACACCATATATCTT. Translating gives CAIRTGLAGNTIYL.

The chain has TRBV5-1 and TRBJ2-2, with 8 bases aligning to TRBD2. Germline loops: CDR1 SGHRS, CDR2 YFSETQ. Trimming cost V 0 bases and J 2 bases; bases outside gene matches: 3. The CDR3 contains 16 residues. For the CDR3, the DNA is TGCGCCAGCAGCTTGGGGCTAGCGGGCAACACCGGGGAGCTGTTTTTT. Translating it yields CASSLGLAGNTGELFF.

This rearrangement joins TRBV5-1 to TRBJ1-1, with a possible D match to TRBD1 (6 bases). V was trimmed by 4 bases and J by 4 bases, leaving 23 bases between them. This CDR3 is built from 17 residues. The germline V gene has CDR1 SGHRS and CDR2 YFSETQ. Here the CDR3 DNA reads TGCGCCAGCAGCGAAGCTGTCAGGGGCTCTGGGGTCACTGAAGCTTTCTTT. This codes for CASSEAVRGSGVTEAFF.

This chain joins TRBV15 and TRBJ1-5; 9 bases align to TRBD1. CDR1 is LNHNV and CDR2 is YYDKDF in the germline V gene (reference sequence). V shed 5 bases, J shed 6 bases, and the junction held 5 bases outside the gene matches. The CDR3 contains 14 residues. CDR3 residues: CATSRDRAAQPQHF. CDR3 bases: TGTGCCACCAGCCGGGACAGGGCCGCTCAGCCCCAGCATTTT.